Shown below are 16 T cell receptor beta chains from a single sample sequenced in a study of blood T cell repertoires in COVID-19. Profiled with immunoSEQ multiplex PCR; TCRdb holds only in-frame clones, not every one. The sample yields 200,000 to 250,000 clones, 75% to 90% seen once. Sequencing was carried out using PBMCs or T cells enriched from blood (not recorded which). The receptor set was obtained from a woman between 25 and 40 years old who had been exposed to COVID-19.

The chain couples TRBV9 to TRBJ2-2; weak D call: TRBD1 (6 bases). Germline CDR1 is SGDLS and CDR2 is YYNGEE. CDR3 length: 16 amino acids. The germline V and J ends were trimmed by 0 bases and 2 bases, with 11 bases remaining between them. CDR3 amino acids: CASSVARGTNTGELFF. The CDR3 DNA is TGTGCCAGCAGCGTAGCGAGGGGGACCAACACCGGGGAGCTGTTTTTT.

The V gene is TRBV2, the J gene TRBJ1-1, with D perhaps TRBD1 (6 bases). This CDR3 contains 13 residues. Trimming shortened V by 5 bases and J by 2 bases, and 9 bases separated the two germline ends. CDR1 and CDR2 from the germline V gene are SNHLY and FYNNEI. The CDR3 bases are TGTGCCAGCAGTATCAGGGGTAACACTGAAGCTTTCTTT. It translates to CASSIRGNTEAFF.

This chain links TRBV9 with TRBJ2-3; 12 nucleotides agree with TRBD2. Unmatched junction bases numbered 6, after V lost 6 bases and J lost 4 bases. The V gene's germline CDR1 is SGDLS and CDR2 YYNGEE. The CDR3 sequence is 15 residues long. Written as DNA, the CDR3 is TGTGCCAGCACTGACCGGACTAGCGGGGCAGATACGCAGTATTTT. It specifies CASTDRTSGADTQYF.

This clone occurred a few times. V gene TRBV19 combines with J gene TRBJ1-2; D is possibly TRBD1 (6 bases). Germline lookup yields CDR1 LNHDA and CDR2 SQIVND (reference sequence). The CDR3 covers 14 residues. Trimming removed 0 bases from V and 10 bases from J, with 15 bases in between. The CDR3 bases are TGTGCCAGTAGTATAGACGGACAGTCCCCCCACTACACCTTC. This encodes CASSIDGQSPHYTF. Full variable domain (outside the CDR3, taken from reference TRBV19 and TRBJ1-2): DGGITQSPKYLFRKEGQNVTLSCEQNLNHDAMYWYRQDPGQGLRLIYYSQIVNDFQKGDIAEGYSVSREKKESFPLTVTSAQKNPTAFYLCASSIDGQSPHYTFGSGTRLTVV.

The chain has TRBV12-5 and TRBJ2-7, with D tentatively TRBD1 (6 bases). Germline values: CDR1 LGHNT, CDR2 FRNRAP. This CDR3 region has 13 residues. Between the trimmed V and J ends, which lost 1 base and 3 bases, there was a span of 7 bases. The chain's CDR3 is CASGLDRVYEQYF. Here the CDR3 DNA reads TGTGCTAGTGGTTTGGACAGGGTCTACGAGCAGTACTTC.

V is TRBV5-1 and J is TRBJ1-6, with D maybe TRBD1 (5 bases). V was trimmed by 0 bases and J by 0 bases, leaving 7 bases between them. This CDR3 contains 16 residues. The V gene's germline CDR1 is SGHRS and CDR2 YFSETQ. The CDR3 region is CASSLAGGSYNSPLHF. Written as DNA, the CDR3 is TGCGCCAGCAGCTTGGCGGGGGGCTCCTATAATTCACCCCTCCACTTT.

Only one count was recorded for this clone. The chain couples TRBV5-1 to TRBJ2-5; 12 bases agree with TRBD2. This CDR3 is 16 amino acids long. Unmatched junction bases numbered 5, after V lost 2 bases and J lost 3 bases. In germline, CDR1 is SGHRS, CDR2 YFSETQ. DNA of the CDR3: TGCGCCAGCAGCTTAGGACTAGCGGGAAATGAAGAGACCCAGTACTTC. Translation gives CASSLGLAGNEETQYF.

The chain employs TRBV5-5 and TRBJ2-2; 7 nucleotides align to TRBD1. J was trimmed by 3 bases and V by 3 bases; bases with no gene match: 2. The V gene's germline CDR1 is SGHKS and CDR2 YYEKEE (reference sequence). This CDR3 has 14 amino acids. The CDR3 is CASSWTGDTGELFF. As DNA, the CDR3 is TGTGCCAGCAGCTGGACAGGAGACACCGGGGAGCTGTTTTTT.

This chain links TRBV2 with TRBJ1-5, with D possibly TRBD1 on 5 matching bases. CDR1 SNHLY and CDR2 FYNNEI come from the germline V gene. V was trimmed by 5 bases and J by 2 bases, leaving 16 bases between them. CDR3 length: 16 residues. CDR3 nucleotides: TGTGCCAGCAGTTTGGCAGGGATTGAGGGCAATCAGCCCCAGCATTTT. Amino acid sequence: CASSLAGIEGNQPQHF.

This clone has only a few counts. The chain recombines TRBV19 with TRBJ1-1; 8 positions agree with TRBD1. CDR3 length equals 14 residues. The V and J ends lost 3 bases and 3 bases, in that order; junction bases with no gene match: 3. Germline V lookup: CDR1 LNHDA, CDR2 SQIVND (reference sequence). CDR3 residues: CASSMWDRYTEAFF. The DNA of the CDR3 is TGTGCCAGTAGTATGTGGGACAGGTACACTGAAGCTTTCTTT. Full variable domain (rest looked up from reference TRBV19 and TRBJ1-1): DGGITQSPKYLFRKEGQNVTLSCEQNLNHDAMYWYRQDPGQGLRLIYYSQIVNDFQKGDIAEGYSVSREKKESFPLTVTSAQKNPTAFYLCASSMWDRYTEAFFGQGTRLTVV.

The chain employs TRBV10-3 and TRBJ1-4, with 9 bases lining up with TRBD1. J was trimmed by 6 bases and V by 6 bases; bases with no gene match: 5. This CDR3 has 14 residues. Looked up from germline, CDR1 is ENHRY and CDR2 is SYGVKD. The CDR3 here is CAISGGQGDEKLFF. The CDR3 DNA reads TGTGCCATCAGCGGGGGACAGGGCGATGAAAAACTGTTTTTT.

The CDR3 region is CASSRRGPNEKLFF. For the CDR3, the DNA is TGTGCCAGCTCAAGGCGGGGACCTAATGAAAAACTGTTTTTT. V usage is TRBV18 and J usage is TRBJ1-4, with a possible D match to TRBD1 (5 bases). Germline V lookup: CDR1 KGHSH, CDR2 LQKENI. With 5 bases removed from V and 3 bases from J, the gap between germline ends came to 10 bases. The CDR3 consists of 14 residues.

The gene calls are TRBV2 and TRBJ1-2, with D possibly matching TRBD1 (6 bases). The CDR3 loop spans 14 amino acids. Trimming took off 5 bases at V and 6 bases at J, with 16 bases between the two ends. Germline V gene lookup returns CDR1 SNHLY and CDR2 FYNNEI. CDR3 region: CASSRDNKSDGYTF. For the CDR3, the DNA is TGTGCCAGCAGTAGGGACAACAAGTCGGATGGCTACACCTTC.

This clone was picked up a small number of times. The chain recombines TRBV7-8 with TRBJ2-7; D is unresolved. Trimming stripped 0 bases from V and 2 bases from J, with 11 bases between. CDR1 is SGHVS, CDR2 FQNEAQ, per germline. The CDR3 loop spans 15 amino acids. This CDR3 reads CASSLAPQVTYEQYF. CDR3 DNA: TGTGCCAGCAGCTTAGCCCCTCAGGTTACCTACGAGCAGTACTTC.

The CDR3 DNA follows: TGTGCCAGCAGGCCCGACGGGACCTACGAGCAGTACTTC. Its protein is CASRPDGTYEQYF. The chain couples TRBV2 to TRBJ2-7; TRBD2 is a possible D gene (5 bases). CDR1 is SNHLY and CDR2 is FYNNEI in the germline V gene. V was shortened by 6 bases and J by 2 bases, with 11 bases between the two germline ends. The CDR3 loop spans 13 amino acids.

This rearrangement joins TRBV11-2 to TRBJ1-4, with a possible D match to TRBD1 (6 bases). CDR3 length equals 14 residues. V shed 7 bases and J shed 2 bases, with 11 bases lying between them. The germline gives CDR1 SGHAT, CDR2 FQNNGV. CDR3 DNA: TGTGCCAGCAAGGGGGAATTGACTAATGAAAAACTGTTTTTT. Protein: CASKGELTNEKLFF.